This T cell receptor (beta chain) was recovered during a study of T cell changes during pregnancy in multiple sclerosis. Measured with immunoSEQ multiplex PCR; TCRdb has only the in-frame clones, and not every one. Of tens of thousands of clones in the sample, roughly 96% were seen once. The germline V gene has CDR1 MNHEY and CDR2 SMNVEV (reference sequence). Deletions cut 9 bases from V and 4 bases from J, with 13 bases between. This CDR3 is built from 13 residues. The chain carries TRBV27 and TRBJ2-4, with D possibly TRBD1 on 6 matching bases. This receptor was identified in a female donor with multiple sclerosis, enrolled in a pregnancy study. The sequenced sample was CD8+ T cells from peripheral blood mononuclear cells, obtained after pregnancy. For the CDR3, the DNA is TGTGCCAGTCCCCAGGGGCCTAAAAACATTCAGTACTTC. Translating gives CASPQGPKNIQYF.